This entry concerns a single T cell receptor (beta chain). This clonotype has only a few counts. Which antigen it targets is not known. Per-nucleotide qualities are absent, and no much larger clonotype sits a single base away. The sample belongs to a study of post-analysis software for immune sequencing data (dated by TCRdb to the mid-2010s). As for the study more broadly: The recorded disease courses included relapsing-remitting, secondary progressive and progressive-relapsing multiple sclerosis, and some patients had no subtype annotation. Patient repertoires were compared against about twelve previously published healthy control repertoires from donors aged roughly 6 to 25 years. A subset of samples was prepared in parallel using single-end sample barcoding, then pooled and co-amplified after Illumina adapter ligation.

Libraries were built with PCR. The sequencer was an Illumina HiSeq 2500. Unique molecular identifiers were incorporated into TCR beta cDNA libraries to reduce PCR and sequencing biases. Roughly 500,000 cDNA molecules were obtained for every 1 to 10 million input T cells, so each molecule roughly corresponded to one T cell. The patient libraries were prepared and sequenced with the same protocol used for the earlier healthy control dataset. Samples belonging to the same batch were prepared together, multiplexed and sequenced on a shared HiSeq lane. Per the authors' processing: MIGEC handled the raw barcoded reads, throwing out single-read molecular identifier groups before consensus assembly and CDR3 extraction. VDJtools was used for post-analysis of the clonotype tables, with diversity normalized by down-sampling every dataset to the smallest sample size. Repertoire overlap clustering matched CDR3 amino acid but not nucleotide sequences to correct batch-related cross-sample contamination. The raw public data were reprocessed by TCRdb itself: fastp quality trimming at Q25, MiXCR clonotype calling, in-frame beta chains only. When rows share a CDR3 protein, they turn into one entry using the most common DNA and genes. It is TCRdb's table, rather than the study itself, that gives the V and J calls and clone size. Across this sample there are some 890,000 distinct CDR3 sequences, with roughly 50% seen only once. Roughly 4.4% of the sample belongs to the ten largest clones.

To demonstrate the VDJtools post-analysis software, TCR beta repertoires were profiled from the peripheral blood of about a dozen young patients with multiple sclerosis. Multiple sclerosis patients were children and adolescents aged about 6 to 17 years. The study at large found these results: Multiple sclerosis patients had significantly lower normalized Chao1 diversity than controls, a result that suggests substantial peripheral T-cell clonal expansion. When samples were clustered directly using the F measure, samples prepared in the same batch co-clustered strongly, which prompted a batch-effect correction. The control group was slightly older than the multiple sclerosis patient group.

The TCR was taken from a girl aged 5 to 17 with multiple sclerosis. Sequencing was performed on blood.

The bases read TGCAGCGTTGCCGGCGGGGGGCGCGTTAACGAGCAGTACTTC. Translated, it reads CSVAGGGRVNEQYF. The chain joins TRBV29-1 to TRBJ2-7, with 8 middle bases fitting TRBD2. According to the germline V gene, CDR1 reads SQVTM and CDR2 reads ANQGSEA. Trimming leaves V shorter by 4 bases and J shorter by 5 bases, with the junction holding 10 bases beyond the gene matches. Including cysteine and phenylalanine, the CDR3 has 14 amino acids. Solely the CDR3 DNA is kept, with 42 bases framed from the first base.